This T cell receptor beta chain was documented in a study of beta chain features in type 1 diabetes. Whole-study findings and limits: Within each of all four CD4+ subsets, Type 1 diabetes patients had TCRB CDR3s that were moderately but significantly shorter.

Expressed TCRB transcripts were sequenced because the entire RNA isolate underwent reverse transcription. Clones were sequenced by immunoSEQ multiplex PCR, and TCRdb holds only the in-frame ones, with some missing. The table has about 190,000 clones, approximately 8.1% seen once. V trimming: 6 bases; J trimming: 6 bases; junction bases outside the gene matches: 4. The germline CDR1 and CDR2 sequences are SGHTA and FQGNSA. The CDR3 totals 14 residues. Regarding this clone: Its target is unknown.

This receptor was taken from a woman between 40 and 55 years old with type 1 diabetes. Sequenced material: central memory CD4+ T cells from blood. The rearrangement uses TRBV7-2 and TRBJ1-4; TRBD1 matches at 10 bases. CDR3 protein: CASSSGQGYEKLFF. Here the CDR3 DNA reads TGTGCCAGCAGTTCGGGACAGGGGTATGAAAAACTGTTTTTT.